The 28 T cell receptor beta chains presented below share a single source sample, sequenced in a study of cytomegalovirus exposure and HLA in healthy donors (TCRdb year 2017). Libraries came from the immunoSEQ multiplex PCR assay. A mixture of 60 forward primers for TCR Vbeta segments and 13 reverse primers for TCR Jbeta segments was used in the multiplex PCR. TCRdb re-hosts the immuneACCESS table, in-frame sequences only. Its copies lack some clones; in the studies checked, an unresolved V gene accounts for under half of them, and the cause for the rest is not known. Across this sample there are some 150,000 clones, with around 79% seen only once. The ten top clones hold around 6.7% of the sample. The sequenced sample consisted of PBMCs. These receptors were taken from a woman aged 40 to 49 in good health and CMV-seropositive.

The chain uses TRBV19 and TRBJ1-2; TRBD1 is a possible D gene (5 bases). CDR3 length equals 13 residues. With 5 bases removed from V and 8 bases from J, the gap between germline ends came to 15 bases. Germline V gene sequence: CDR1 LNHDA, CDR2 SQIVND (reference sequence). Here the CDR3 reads CASSEKGRGGYTF. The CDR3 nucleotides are TGTGCCAGTAGTGAGAAGGGTAGGGGCGGCTACACCTTC.

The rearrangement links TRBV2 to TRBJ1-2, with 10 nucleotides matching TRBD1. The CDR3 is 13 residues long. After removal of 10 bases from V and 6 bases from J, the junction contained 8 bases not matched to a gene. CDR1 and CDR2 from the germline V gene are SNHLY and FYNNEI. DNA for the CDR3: TGTGCCACCCTGAAGACAGGGGGCGATGGCTACACCTTC. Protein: CATLKTGGDGYTF.

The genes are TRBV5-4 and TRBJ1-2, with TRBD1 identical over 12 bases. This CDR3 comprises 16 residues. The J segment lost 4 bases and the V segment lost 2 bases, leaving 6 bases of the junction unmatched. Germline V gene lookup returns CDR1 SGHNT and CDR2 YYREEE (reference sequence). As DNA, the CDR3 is TGTGCCAGCAGCTTACCGGGACAGGGGGCGGCCTATGGCTACACCTTC. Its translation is CASSLPGQGAAYGYTF.

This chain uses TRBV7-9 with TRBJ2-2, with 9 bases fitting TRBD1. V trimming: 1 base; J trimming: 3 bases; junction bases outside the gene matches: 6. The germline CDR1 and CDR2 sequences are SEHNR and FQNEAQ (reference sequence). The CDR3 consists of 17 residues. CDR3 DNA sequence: TGTGCCAGCAGCTTAGGGGTGGACAGGGGCTACACCGGGGAGCTGTTTTTT. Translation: CASSLGVDRGYTGELFF.

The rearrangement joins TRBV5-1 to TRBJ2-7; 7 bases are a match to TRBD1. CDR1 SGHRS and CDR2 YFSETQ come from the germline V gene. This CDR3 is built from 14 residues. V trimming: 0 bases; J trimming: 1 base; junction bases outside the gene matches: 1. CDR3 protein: CASSLEGASYEQYF. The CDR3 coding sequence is TGCGCCAGCAGCTTGGAGGGGGCTTCCTACGAGCAGTACTTC.

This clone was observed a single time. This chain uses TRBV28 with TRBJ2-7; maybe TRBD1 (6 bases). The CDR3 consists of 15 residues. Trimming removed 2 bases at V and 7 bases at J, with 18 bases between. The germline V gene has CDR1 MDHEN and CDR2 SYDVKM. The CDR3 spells CASSLGAQGPREQYF. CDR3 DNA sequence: TGTGCCAGCAGTTTAGGGGCTCAGGGGCCGAGAGAGCAGTACTTC. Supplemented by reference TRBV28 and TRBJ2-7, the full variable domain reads DVKVTQSSRYLVKRTGEKVFLECVQDMDHENMFWYRQDPGLGLRLIYFSYDVKMKEKGDIPEGYSVSREKKERFSLILESASTNQTSMYLCASSLGAQGPREQYFGPGTRLTVT.

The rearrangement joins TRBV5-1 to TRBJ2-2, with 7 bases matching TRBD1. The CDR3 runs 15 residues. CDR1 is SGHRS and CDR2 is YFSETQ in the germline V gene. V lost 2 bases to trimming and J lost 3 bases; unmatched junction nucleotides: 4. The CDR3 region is CASSFQGVDTGELFF. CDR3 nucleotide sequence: TGCGCCAGCAGCTTCCAGGGGGTCGACACCGGGGAGCTGTTTTTT.

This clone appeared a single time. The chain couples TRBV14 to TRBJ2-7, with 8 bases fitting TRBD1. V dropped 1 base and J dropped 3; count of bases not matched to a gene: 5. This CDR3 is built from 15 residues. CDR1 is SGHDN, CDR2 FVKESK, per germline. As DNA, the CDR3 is TGTGCCAGCAGCCAAGTCCGGACAGGGTACTACGAGCAGTACTTC. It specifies CASSQVRTGYYEQYF.

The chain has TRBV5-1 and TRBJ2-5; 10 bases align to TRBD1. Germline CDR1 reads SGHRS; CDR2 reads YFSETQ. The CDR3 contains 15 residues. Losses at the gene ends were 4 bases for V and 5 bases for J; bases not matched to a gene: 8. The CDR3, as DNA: TGCGCCAGCAGCCCGTCCGGGACAGGGGATGAGACCCAGTACTTC. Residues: CASSPSGTGDETQYF. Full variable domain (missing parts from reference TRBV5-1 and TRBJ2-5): KAGVTQTPRYLIKTRGQQVTLSCSPISGHRSVSWYQQTPGQGLQFLFEYFSETQRNKGNFPGRFSGRQFSNSRSEMNVSTLELGDSALYLCASSPSGTGDETQYFGPGTRLLVL.

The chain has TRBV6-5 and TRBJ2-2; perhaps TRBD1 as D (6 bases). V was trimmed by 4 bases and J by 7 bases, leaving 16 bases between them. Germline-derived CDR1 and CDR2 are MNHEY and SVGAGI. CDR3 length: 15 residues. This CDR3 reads CASSSLWGPGGELFF. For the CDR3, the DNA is TGTGCCAGCAGTTCTCTATGGGGGCCGGGCGGGGAGCTGTTTTTT.

CDR3 DNA sequence: TGTGCCAGCAGCCCCTCCGCGGGGGGCTTAGGAGAGACCCAGTACTTC. This gives the protein CASSPSAGGLGETQYF. This chain links TRBV11-2 with TRBJ2-5, with 8 bases aligning to TRBD2. Unmatched junction bases numbered 12, after V lost 5 bases and J lost 4 bases. The germline V gene encodes CDR1 SGHAT and CDR2 FQNNGV. The CDR3 totals 16 residues.

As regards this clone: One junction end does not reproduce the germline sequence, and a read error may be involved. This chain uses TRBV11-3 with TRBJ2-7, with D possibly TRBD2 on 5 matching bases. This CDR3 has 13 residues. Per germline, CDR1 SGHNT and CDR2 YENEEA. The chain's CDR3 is CASSLGGLSERYF. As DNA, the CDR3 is TGTGCCAGCAGCTTGGGCGGACTCTCTGAGCGGTACTTC.

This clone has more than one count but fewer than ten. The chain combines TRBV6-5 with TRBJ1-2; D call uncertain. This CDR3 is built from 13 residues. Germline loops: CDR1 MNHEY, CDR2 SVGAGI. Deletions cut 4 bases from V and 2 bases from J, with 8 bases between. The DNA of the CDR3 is TGTGCCAGCAGTTTAGACAAGAACTATGGCTACACCTTC. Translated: CASSLDKNYGYTF.

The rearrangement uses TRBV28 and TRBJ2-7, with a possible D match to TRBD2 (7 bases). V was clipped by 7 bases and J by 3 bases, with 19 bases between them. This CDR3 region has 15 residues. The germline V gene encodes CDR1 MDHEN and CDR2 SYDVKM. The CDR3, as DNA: TGTGCCAGCACCCCGCGGGGGCAGGACTACTACGAGCAGTACTTC. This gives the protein CASTPRGQDYYEQYF.

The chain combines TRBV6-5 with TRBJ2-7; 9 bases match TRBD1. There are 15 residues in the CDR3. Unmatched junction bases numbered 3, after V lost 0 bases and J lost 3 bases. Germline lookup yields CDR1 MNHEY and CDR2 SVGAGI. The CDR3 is CASSYSRGQGYEQYF. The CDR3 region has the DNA TGTGCCAGCAGTTACTCGAGGGGACAGGGCTACGAGCAGTACTTC.

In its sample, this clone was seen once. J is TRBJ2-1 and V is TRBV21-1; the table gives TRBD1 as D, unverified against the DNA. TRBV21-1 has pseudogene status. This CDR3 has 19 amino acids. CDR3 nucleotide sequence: TGTGCCCACGCAATCGAACCGGGACAGGGTAAAATAGGGTACAATGAGCAGTTCTTC. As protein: CAHAIEPGQGKIGYNEQFF.

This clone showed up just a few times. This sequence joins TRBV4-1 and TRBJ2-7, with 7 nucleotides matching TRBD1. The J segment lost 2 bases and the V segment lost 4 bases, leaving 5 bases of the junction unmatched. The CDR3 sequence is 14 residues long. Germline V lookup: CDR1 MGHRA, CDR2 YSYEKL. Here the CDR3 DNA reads TGCGCCAGCAGCCGACCGGGACAGACCTACGAGCAGTACTTC. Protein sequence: CASSRPGQTYEQYF.

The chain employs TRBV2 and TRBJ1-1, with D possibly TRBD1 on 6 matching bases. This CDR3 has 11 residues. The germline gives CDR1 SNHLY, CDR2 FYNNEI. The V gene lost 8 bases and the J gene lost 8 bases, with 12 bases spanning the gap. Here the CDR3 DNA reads TGTGCCAGCCTTACAGGGCGGGAAGCTTTCTTT. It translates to CASLTGREAFF.

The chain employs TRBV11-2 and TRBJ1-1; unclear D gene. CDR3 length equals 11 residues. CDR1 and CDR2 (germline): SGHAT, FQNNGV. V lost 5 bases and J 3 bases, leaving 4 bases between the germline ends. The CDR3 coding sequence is TGTGCCAGCAGCCTATACACTGAAGCTTTCTTT. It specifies CASSLYTEAFF.

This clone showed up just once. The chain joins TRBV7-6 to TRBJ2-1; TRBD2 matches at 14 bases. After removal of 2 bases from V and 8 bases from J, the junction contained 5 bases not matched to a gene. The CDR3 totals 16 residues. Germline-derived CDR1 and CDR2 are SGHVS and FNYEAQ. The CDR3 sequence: CASSLLTSGGAYEQFF. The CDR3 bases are TGTGCCAGCAGCTTATTGACTAGCGGGGGGGCCTATGAGCAGTTCTTC.

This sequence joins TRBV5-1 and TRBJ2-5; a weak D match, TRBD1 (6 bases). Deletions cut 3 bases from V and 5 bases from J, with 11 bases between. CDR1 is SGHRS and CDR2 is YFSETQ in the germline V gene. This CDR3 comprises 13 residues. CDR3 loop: CASSSTGPETQYF. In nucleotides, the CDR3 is TGCGCCAGCAGCTCAACAGGGCCGGAGACCCAGTACTTC.

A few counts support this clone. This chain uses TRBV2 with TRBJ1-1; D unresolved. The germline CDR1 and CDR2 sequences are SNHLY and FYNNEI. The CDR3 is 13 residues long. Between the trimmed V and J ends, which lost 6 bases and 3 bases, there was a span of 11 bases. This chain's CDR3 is CASRPRRDTEAFF. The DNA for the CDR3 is TGTGCCAGCAGGCCCAGACGGGACACTGAAGCTTTCTTT.

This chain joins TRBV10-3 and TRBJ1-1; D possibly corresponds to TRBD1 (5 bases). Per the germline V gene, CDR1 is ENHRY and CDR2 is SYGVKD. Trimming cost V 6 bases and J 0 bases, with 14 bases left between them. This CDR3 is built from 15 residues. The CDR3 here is CAIRGRDSMNTEAFF. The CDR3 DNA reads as TGTGCCATCAGGGGCAGGGACTCTATGAACACTGAAGCTTTCTTT.

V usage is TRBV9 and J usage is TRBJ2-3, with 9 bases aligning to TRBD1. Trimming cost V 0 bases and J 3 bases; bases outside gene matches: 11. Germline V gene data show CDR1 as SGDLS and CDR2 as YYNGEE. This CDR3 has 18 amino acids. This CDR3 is CASSVELGTGRGTDTQYF. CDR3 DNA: TGTGCCAGCAGCGTAGAACTCGGGACAGGGCGGGGAACAGATACGCAGTATTTT.

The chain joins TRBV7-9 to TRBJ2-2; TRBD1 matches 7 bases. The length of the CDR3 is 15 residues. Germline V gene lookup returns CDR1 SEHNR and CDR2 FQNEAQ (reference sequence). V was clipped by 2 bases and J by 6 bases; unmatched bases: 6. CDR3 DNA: TGTGCCAGCAGCTTACCGACAGGGCTTCCCGGGGAGCTGTTTTTT. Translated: CASSLPTGLPGELFF.

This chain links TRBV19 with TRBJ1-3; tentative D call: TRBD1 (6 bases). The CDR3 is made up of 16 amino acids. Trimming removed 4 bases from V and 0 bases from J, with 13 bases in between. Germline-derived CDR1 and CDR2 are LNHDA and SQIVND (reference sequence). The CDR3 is CASSTAGTFSGNTIYF. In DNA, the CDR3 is TGTGCCAGTAGTACGGCCGGGACATTCTCTGGAAACACCATATATTTT.

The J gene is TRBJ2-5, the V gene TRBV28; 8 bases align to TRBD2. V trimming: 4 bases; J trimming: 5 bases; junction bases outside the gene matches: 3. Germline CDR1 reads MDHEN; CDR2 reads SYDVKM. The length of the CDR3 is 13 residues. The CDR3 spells CASSSGGEETQYF. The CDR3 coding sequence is TGTGCCAGCAGTTCGGGGGGGGAGGAGACCCAGTACTTC.

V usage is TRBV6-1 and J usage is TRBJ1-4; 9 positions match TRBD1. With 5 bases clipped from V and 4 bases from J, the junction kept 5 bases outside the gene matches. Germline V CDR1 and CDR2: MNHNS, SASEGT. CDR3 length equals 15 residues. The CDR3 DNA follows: TGTGCCAGCAGTAAACAGGGGGCCCTTAATGAAAAACTGTTTTTT. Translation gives CASSKQGALNEKLFF.